This T cell receptor (beta chain) is drawn from a study of PD-L1 blockade in urothelial cancer. Study in general: Researchers looked at the blood 3 weeks (second dose) and 6 weeks after treatment began.

V shed 0 bases, J shed 5 bases, and the junction held 10 bases outside the gene matches. Germline-derived CDR1 and CDR2 are KGHSH and LQKENI. The CDR3 totals 17 residues. Specified time point: pretreatment peripheral blood. The diagnosis in patients was locally advanced or metastatic urothelial carcinoma. Here immunoSEQ multiplex PCR was the method, and the copy in TCRdb shows in-frame clones only, minus some. Of tens of thousands of clones in the sample, 90% are singletons; the top ten hold around 1.5%. This specimen was PBMCs, taken around atezolizumab (anti-PD-L1) treatment. This TCR derives from a man in his 60s with urothelial cancer. The rearrangement uses TRBV18 and TRBJ2-1; 7 nucleotides match TRBD2. CDR3 region: CASSPPGKGGRNNEQFF. The CDR3 region has the DNA TGTGCCAGCTCACCACCGGGGAAGGGCGGGAGAAACAATGAGCAGTTCTTC.